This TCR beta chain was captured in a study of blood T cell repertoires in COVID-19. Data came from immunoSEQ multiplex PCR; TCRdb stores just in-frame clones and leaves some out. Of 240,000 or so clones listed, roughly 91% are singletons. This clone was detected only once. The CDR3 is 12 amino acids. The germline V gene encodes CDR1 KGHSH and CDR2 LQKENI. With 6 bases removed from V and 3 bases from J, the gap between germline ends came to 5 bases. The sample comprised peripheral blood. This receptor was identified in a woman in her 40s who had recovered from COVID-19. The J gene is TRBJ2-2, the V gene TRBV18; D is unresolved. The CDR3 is CASSADTGELFF. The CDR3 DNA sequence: TGTGCCAGCTCCGCAGACACCGGGGAGCTGTTTTTT. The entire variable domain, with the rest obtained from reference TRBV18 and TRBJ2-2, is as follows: NAGVMQNPRHLVRRRGQEARLRCSPMKGHSHVYWYRQLPEEGLKFMVYLQKENIIDESGMPKERFSAEFPKEGPSILRIQQVVRGDSAAYFCASSADTGELFFGEGSRLTVL.